The next 12 T cell receptor beta chains were all read from a single sample in a study of shared clonotypes between healthy human individuals. Sequencing used immunoSEQ multiplex PCR; TCRdb keeps in-frame clones, though not all of them. The data show approximately 940,000 clones, less than 85% seen once. Sample: memory CD4+ T cells sorted from blood. Specified subset: CD45RA-negative fraction. These TCRs come from a man younger than 35 in good health.

The chain employs TRBV12-5 and TRBJ2-1; 10 bases map to TRBD2. Germline trimming cut 4 bases from V and 16 bases from J; bases unmatched to any gene: 7. The germline gives CDR1 LGHNT, CDR2 FRNRAP. The CDR3 length is 12 residues. DNA for the CDR3: TGTGCTAGTGGTTCGCCGGGACTAGCGACCTTCTTC. It encodes CASGSPGLATFF. The whole variable domain, filled in from reference TRBV12-5 and TRBJ2-1, reads DARVTQTPRHKVTEMGQEVTMRCQPILGHNTVFWYRQTMMQGLELLAYFRNRAPLDDSGMPKDRFSAEMPDATLATLKIQPSEPRDSAVYFCASGSPGLATFFGPGTRLTVL.

The V call is TRBV5-1, the J call TRBJ2-7; D perhaps matches TRBD1 (5 bases). V lost 3 bases, J lost 2 bases, and 12 bases lay in between. Germline V gene lookup returns CDR1 SGHRS and CDR2 YFSETQ. This CDR3 contains 14 residues. The CDR3 DNA is TGCGCCAGCAGCTACAACACAGGACCCTACGAGCAGTACTTC. Its translation: CASSYNTGPYEQYF.

The gene calls are TRBV28 and TRBJ1-1; TRBD1 aligns across 7 bases. The CDR3 consists of 16 residues. V shed 5 bases and J 3 bases; nucleotides not matched to a gene: 12. Germline assignment: CDR1 MDHEN and CDR2 SYDVKM. The CDR3 DNA reads as TGTGCCAGCAGTCAACGACCAGGGGGTAAGGACACTGAAGCTTTCTTT. It specifies CASSQRPGGKDTEAFF.

This chain links TRBV29-1 with TRBJ2-1; 8 nucleotides agree with TRBD1. Germline V lookup: CDR1 SQVTM, CDR2 ANQGSEA. V shed 6 bases and J 4 bases; nucleotides not matched to a gene: 5. The CDR3 runs to 13 residues. CDR3 sequence: CSVDGQGYNEQFF. In nucleotides, the CDR3 is TGCAGCGTCGACGGACAGGGTTACAATGAGCAGTTCTTC.

The chain employs TRBV30 and TRBJ1-2; D is unclear. The CDR3 is made up of 13 amino acids. V was shortened by 1 base and J by 6 bases, with 12 bases between the two germline ends. CDR1 and CDR2 (germline): GTSNPN, SVGIG (reference sequence). The CDR3 sequence is CAWSGSGIDGYTF. Written as DNA, the CDR3 is TGTGCCTGGAGTGGGTCGGGGATCGATGGCTACACCTTC.

The rearrangement uses TRBV2 and TRBJ1-1; D ambiguous. This CDR3 spans 13 amino acids. Trimming removed 6 bases from V and 2 bases from J, with 10 bases in between. CDR1 and CDR2 from the germline V gene are SNHLY and FYNNEI. The CDR3 protein is CASRQRPNTEAFF. CDR3 coding DNA: TGTGCCAGCAGACAACGACCCAACACTGAAGCTTTCTTT.

The V call is TRBV28, the J call TRBJ2-7; 9 bases fit TRBD1. The CDR3 runs to 15 residues. The germline V gene has CDR1 MDHEN and CDR2 SYDVKM. V lost 6 bases, J lost 0 bases, and 6 bases stayed unmatched. The CDR3 protein is CASRDRDRASYEQYF. CDR3 bases: TGTGCCAGCAGGGACCGGGACAGGGCCTCCTACGAGCAGTACTTC. Full variable domain (rest looked up from reference TRBV28 and TRBJ2-7): DVKVTQSSRYLVKRTGEKVFLECVQDMDHENMFWYRQDPGLGLRLIYFSYDVKMKEKGDIPEGYSVSREKKERFSLILESASTNQTSMYLCASRDRDRASYEQYFGPGTRLTVT.

The chain couples TRBV7-6 to TRBJ1-3, with TRBD1 identical over 9 bases. V lost 4 bases to trimming and J lost 5 bases; unmatched junction nucleotides: 3. The CDR3 consists of 14 residues. Germline V gives CDR1 SGHVS, CDR2 FNYEAQ. Here the CDR3 DNA reads TGTGCCAGCAGCTCCGGACAGGGGCGAAACACCATATATTTT. It yields the protein CASSSGQGRNTIYF.

The chain recombines TRBV5-1 with TRBJ1-4, with TRBD1 as a possible D gene (6 bases). The CDR3 loop spans 16 amino acids. CDR1 and CDR2 from the germline V gene are SGHRS and YFSETQ. Trimming stripped 5 bases from V and 4 bases from J, with 18 bases between. In DNA form, the CDR3 reads TGCGCCAGCAGATCCATCTCTCCCAGGGGTAATGAAAAACTGTTTTTT. It codes for CASRSISPRGNEKLFF.

A few counts support this clone. The genes are TRBV28 and TRBJ2-5; 11 bases fit TRBD2. Germline CDR1 is MDHEN and CDR2 is SYDVKM. This CDR3 has 16 residues. The ends lost 2 bases at V and 5 bases at J; junction bases unmatched: 7. The CDR3, as DNA: TGTGCCAGCAGTTTACCGGGGACTAGCGGCATTGAGACCCAGTACTTC. This gives the protein CASSLPGTSGIETQYF.

The chain carries TRBV29-1 and TRBJ2-1; no firm D call. Germline CDR1 and CDR2: SQVTM and ANQGSEA. Trimming left V 3 bases short and J 9 bases short, with 9 bases between. This CDR3 comprises 11 residues. CDR3 loop: CSVEVGGEQFF. CDR3 DNA: TGCAGCGTTGAGGTTGGTGGTGAGCAGTTCTTC.

This clone was observed a single time. This chain uses TRBV2 with TRBJ2-5; no clear D gene. CDR3 length equals 12 residues. CDR1 is SNHLY and CDR2 is FYNNEI in the germline V gene. Trimming left V 11 bases short and J 4 bases short, with 14 bases between. Here the CDR3 reads CALEVPGETQYF. In DNA form, the CDR3 reads TGTGCCCTTGAGGTGCCCGGAGAGACCCAGTACTTC.